Listed below are T cell receptor beta chains from one sample, sequenced in a study of breast tumors, draining lymph nodes, adjacent tissues. TCRdb re-called the multiplex PCR reads through MiXCR, storing one row per CDR3 protein. The sample lists fewer than 150,000 distinct CDR3 sequences; 21% were seen once. Material for sequencing was axillary lymph node tissue. The receptors originated from a female donor with breast cancer. Some clones in this sample may be carry-over from other donors' samples. The CDR3 runs from the conserved cysteine through the conserved F or W. The D gene is left open where the match is weak. The listing skips clone size in some rows; elsewhere it reads once, few, many or a size class.

d_gene: .; v_gene: TRBV24-1; j_gene: TRBJ2-7; abundance: many; CDR3nt: TGTGCCACCAGTGATGACTTTTCCTACGAGCAGTACTTC; CDR3aa: CATSDDFSYEQYF
d_gene: .; v_gene: TRBV2; j_gene: TRBJ2-1; abundance: many; CDR3nt: TGTGCCAGCAGACAAACCCCACAGGGTAGGCAGTTCTTC; CDR3aa: CASRQTPQGRQFF
d_gene: .; v_gene: TRBV6-6; j_gene: TRBJ1-4; abundance: many; CDR3nt: TGTGCCAGCAGCCCCAGGGGCGAACCCGGAGAAAAACTGTTTTTT; CDR3aa: CASSPRGEPGEKLFF
d_gene: .; v_gene: TRBV12-3/TRBV12-4; j_gene: TRBJ1-2; abundance: many; CDR3nt: TGTGCCAGCAGCCTTGGGCGCCGCTATGGCTACACCTTC; CDR3aa: CASSLGRRYGYTF
d_gene: .; v_gene: TRBV2; j_gene: TRBJ2-7; abundance: many; CDR3nt: TGTGCCATACGCCCGTGGGGGAGCTCCTACGAGCAGTACTTC; CDR3aa: CAIRPWGSSYEQYF
d_gene: TRBD1; v_gene: TRBV20-1; j_gene: TRBJ1-2; abundance: .; CDR3nt: TGCAGTGCCCACGGGACAGGGGGGATTAACTATGGCTACACCTTC; CDR3aa: CSAHGTGGINYGYTF
d_gene: .; v_gene: TRBV19; j_gene: TRBJ2-1; abundance: many; CDR3nt: TGTGCCAGTAGCAGGACAATGTACAATGAGCAGTTCTTC; CDR3aa: CASSRTMYNEQFF
d_gene: TRBD2; v_gene: TRBV12-3/TRBV12-4; j_gene: TRBJ2-1; abundance: many; CDR3nt: TGTGCCAGCAGCACCGGGACTAGCGATCGGGGTGAGCAGTTCTTC; CDR3aa: CASSTGTSDRGEQFF
d_gene: .; v_gene: TRBV4-1; j_gene: TRBJ1-2; abundance: many; CDR3nt: TGCGCCAGCAGCCAAGATTGGACAGTTCCACATGGCTACACCTTC; CDR3aa: CASSQDWTVPHGYTF
d_gene: .; v_gene: TRBV13; j_gene: TRBJ1-5; abundance: few; CDR3nt: TGTGCCAGCAGCGCATCAAAAGGGGCGAGCAATCAGCCCCAGCATTTT; CDR3aa: CASSASKGASNQPQHF
d_gene: TRBD1; v_gene: TRBV6-4; j_gene: TRBJ2-7; abundance: many; CDR3nt: TGTGCCAGCCTTACCGGGACAGGGGCACGAGAGCAGTACTTC; CDR3aa: CASLTGTGAREQYF
d_gene: TRBD2; v_gene: TRBV5-1; j_gene: TRBJ2-2; abundance: many; CDR3nt: TGCGCCAGCAGCTCCGGGGGGGCAGACGCCGGGGAGCTGTTTTTT; CDR3aa: CASSSGGADAGELFF
d_gene: .; v_gene: TRBV19; j_gene: TRBJ1-4; abundance: many; CDR3nt: TGTGCCAGTAGAGCCAACAGTGGGGGGAATGAAAAACTGTTTTTT; CDR3aa: CASRANSGGNEKLFF
d_gene: TRBD2; v_gene: TRBV5-4; j_gene: TRBJ2-1; abundance: many; CDR3nt: TGTGCCAGCAGCTTTCGATTGGGCGGGAGGGCCAGTGGTGAGCAGTTCTTC; CDR3aa: CASSFRLGGRASGEQFF
d_gene: TRBD2; v_gene: TRBV4-1; j_gene: TRBJ2-3; abundance: many; CDR3nt: TGCGCCAGCAGCCAGGGCGGACTAGCGGGTGCCACAGATACGCAGTATTTT; CDR3aa: CASSQGGLAGATDTQYF
d_gene: TRBD2; v_gene: TRBV28; j_gene: TRBJ2-2; abundance: few; CDR3nt: TGTGCCAGCAGTCTAACGCCCGGGGCGGGAGGGGCCGGGGAGCTGTTTTTT; CDR3aa: CASSLTPGAGGAGELFF
d_gene: TRBD2; v_gene: TRBV20-1; j_gene: TRBJ2-1; abundance: many; CDR3nt: TGCAGTGCTACCCCAGCGGGAGGCTCCTACAATGAGCAGTTCTTC; CDR3aa: CSATPAGGSYNEQFF
d_gene: TRBD1; v_gene: TRBV12-3/TRBV12-4; j_gene: TRBJ2-2; abundance: many; CDR3nt: TGTGCCAGCAGTACGGGACAGGGGGCCGTCGGGGAGCTGTTTTTT; CDR3aa: CASSTGQGAVGELFF
d_gene: .; v_gene: TRBV27; j_gene: TRBJ2-1; abundance: .; CDR3nt: TGTGCCAGCAGTCCCCCCCCGGCGACGGTGGCCTACAATGAGCAGTTCTTC; CDR3aa: CASSPPPATVAYNEQFF
d_gene: .; v_gene: TRBV7-8; j_gene: TRBJ1-5; abundance: many; CDR3nt: TGTGCCAGCAGCTTAAACAATCAGCCCCAGCATTTT; CDR3aa: CASSLNNQPQHF
d_gene: .; v_gene: TRBV5-1; j_gene: TRBJ2-7; abundance: many; CDR3nt: TGCGCCAGCAGGGATTCTTCCGGGACGTTTTACGAGCAGTACTTC; CDR3aa: CASRDSSGTFYEQYF
d_gene: .; v_gene: TRBV6-5; j_gene: TRBJ1-3; abundance: many; CDR3nt: TGTGCCAGCAGTTACTCGAAATCCAGCTCTGGAAACACCATATATTTT; CDR3aa: CASSYSKSSSGNTIYF
d_gene: .; v_gene: TRBV7-9; j_gene: TRBJ1-2; abundance: many; CDR3nt: TGTGCCAGCAGCGGAGGAAACTATGGCTACACCTTC; CDR3aa: CASSGGNYGYTF
d_gene: TRBD2; v_gene: TRBV5-1; j_gene: TRBJ2-3; abundance: many; CDR3nt: TGCGCCAGCAGCTTGGGTTTAGCGGGAGGGACAGATACGCAGTATTTT; CDR3aa: CASSLGLAGGTDTQYF
d_gene: .; v_gene: TRBV4-1; j_gene: TRBJ2-5; abundance: many; CDR3nt: TGCGCCAGCAGCCATATACACCAAGAGACCCAGTACTTC; CDR3aa: CASSHIHQETQYF
d_gene: .; v_gene: TRBV6-5; j_gene: TRBJ1-6; abundance: many; CDR3nt: TGTGCCAGCAGGCCGGACACCAATAATTCACCCCTCCACTTT; CDR3aa: CASRPDTNNSPLHF
d_gene: TRBD2; v_gene: TRBV3-1; j_gene: TRBJ2-2; abundance: many; CDR3nt: TGTGCCAGCAGAATCCTAGCGGAGAACACCGGGGAGCTGTTTTTT; CDR3aa: CASRILAENTGELFF
d_gene: .; v_gene: TRBV14; j_gene: TRBJ2-1; abundance: many; CDR3nt: TGTGCCAGCAGCGTGACTATCTACAATGAGCAGTTCTTC; CDR3aa: CASSVTIYNEQFF
d_gene: .; v_gene: TRBV4-1; j_gene: TRBJ1-1; abundance: .; CDR3nt: TGCGCCAGCAGCCAAGACGGCTTTCCTGGGAACACTGAAGCTTTCTTT; CDR3aa: CASSQDGFPGNTEAFF
d_gene: .; v_gene: TRBV20-1; j_gene: TRBJ2-1; abundance: many; CDR3nt: TGCAGTGCTAGAGGGTGGGGCGGGATCTCCTACAATGAGCAGTTCTTC; CDR3aa: CSARGWGGISYNEQFF
d_gene: .; v_gene: TRBV20-1; j_gene: TRBJ1-6; abundance: many; CDR3nt: TGCAGTGCCTGGGACCGAGATTCACCCCTCCACTTT; CDR3aa: CSAWDRDSPLHF
d_gene: TRBD2; v_gene: TRBV9; j_gene: TRBJ2-5; abundance: many; CDR3nt: TGTGCCAGCAGCGGATTAACTAGCGGGGGAGGGCAAGAGACCCAGTACTTC; CDR3aa: CASSGLTSGGGQETQYF
d_gene: TRBD2; v_gene: TRBV6-6; j_gene: TRBJ2-7; abundance: many; CDR3nt: TGTGCCAGCAACCTTAGCGGGAGGGACTACGAGCAGTACTTC; CDR3aa: CASNLSGRDYEQYF
d_gene: .; v_gene: TRBV11-2; j_gene: TRBJ2-7; abundance: many; CDR3nt: TGTGCCAGCAGCTTACGGGGGTTTGGTTCTTTCGAGCAGTACTTC; CDR3aa: CASSLRGFGSFEQYF
d_gene: TRBD2; v_gene: TRBV6-6; j_gene: TRBJ2-7; abundance: many; CDR3nt: TGTGCCAGCAGTTACGGGGCTAGCGGGAGAGCCTACGAGCAGTACTTC; CDR3aa: CASSYGASGRAYEQYF
d_gene: .; v_gene: TRBV10-3; j_gene: TRBJ2-3; abundance: many; CDR3nt: TGTGCCATCAGTGAGTCGGATAGCGCTAGCACAGATACGCAGTATTTT; CDR3aa: CAISESDSASTDTQYF
d_gene: .; v_gene: TRBV20-1; j_gene: TRBJ2-5; abundance: many; CDR3nt: TGCAGTGCTAGAACCCCGTTTAGGGTCCAAGAGACCCAGTACTTC; CDR3aa: CSARTPFRVQETQYF
d_gene: .; v_gene: TRBV6-6; j_gene: TRBJ1-4; abundance: many; CDR3nt: TGTGCCAGCAGTTCAGGGGCCGCAACTAATGAAAAACTGTTTTTT; CDR3aa: CASSSGAATNEKLFF
d_gene: .; v_gene: TRBV18; j_gene: TRBJ1-4; abundance: few; CDR3nt: TGTGCCAGCTCACCGATGACAGTCGCAACTAATGAAAAACTGTTTTTT; CDR3aa: CASSPMTVATNEKLFF
d_gene: .; v_gene: TRBV2; j_gene: TRBJ1-4; abundance: many; CDR3nt: TGTGCCAGCAGTGAAGGGTTCGGGGAAAAACTGTTTTTT; CDR3aa: CASSEGFGEKLFF
d_gene: TRBD2; v_gene: TRBV6-1; j_gene: TRBJ2-5; abundance: many; CDR3nt: TGTGCCAGCAGTGCGGGAGGGTACCAAGAGACCCAGTACTTC; CDR3aa: CASSAGGYQETQYF
d_gene: .; v_gene: TRBV5-1; j_gene: TRBJ2-2; abundance: many; CDR3nt: TGCGCCAGCAGCTTGGAATTGCACGCGAACACCGGGGAGCTGTTTTTT; CDR3aa: CASSLELHANTGELFF
d_gene: .; v_gene: TRBV6-5; j_gene: TRBJ2-1; abundance: many; CDR3nt: TGTGCCAGCAGTTACGTTAGGGACAATGAGCAGTTCTTC; CDR3aa: CASSYVRDNEQFF
d_gene: .; v_gene: TRBV11-3; j_gene: TRBJ2-2; abundance: many; CDR3nt: TGTGCCAGCAGCTTAACCGGGATGATCGGGGAGCTGTTTTTT; CDR3aa: CASSLTGMIGELFF
d_gene: .; v_gene: TRBV2; j_gene: TRBJ2-5; abundance: many; CDR3nt: TGTGCCAGACAGGGTTTAGCAGGGATGGAGACCCAGTACTTC; CDR3aa: CARQGLAGMETQYF